These T cell receptor beta chains were read from a single sample in a study of cytomegalovirus exposure and HLA in healthy donors. The table came from immunoSEQ multiplex PCR; TCRdb's copy has only in-frame clones and leaves some out. The repertoire includes more than 80,000 clones, roughly 63% of them detected once, and 2.5% to 3% sits in the top ten. The sample taken for sequencing was PBMCs. All receptors come from a man aged 50 to 60 in good health and CMV-seronegative. CDR3s include the opening cysteine and the closing phenylalanine or tryptophan. D genes are given only for firm matches. For some rows the clone size is stated as once, few or many, or as a class when expanded; others skip it.

v_call,d_call,clone_size,j_call,cdr3_nt,cdr3_aa
TRBV27,-,-,TRBJ2-2,TGTGCCAGCACCCGGGGCGGGGAGCTGTTTTTT,CASTRGGELFF
TRBV23-1,TRBD1,-,TRBJ1-1,TGCGCCAGCGGCGCCGGGACAGGGGGCATGAACACTGAAGCTTTCTTT,CASGAGTGGMNTEAFF
TRBV5-1,TRBD1,few,TRBJ1-1,TGCGCCAGCAGCTTGACAGGGGGGGACACTGAAGCTTTCTTT,CASSLTGGDTEAFF
TRBV11-2,TRBD2,-,TRBJ2-1,TGTGCCAGCAGCCGATTGGGCGGGAGGTACAATGAGCAGTTCTTC,CASSRLGGRYNEQFF
TRBV4-1,TRBD1,-,TRBJ1-2,TGCGCCAGCAGCCAGCCGGGACAGGGGTATGGCTACACCTTC,CASSQPGQGYGYTF
TRBV5-6,TRBD2,-,TRBJ2-5,TGTGCCAGCAGCTTGGTGCTAGCGGGGGAAGAGACCCAGTACTTC,CASSLVLAGEETQYF
TRBV5-4,-,-,TRBJ2-7,TGTGCCAGCAGCTCACAGGGGACTCGGAAGGAGCAGTACTTC,CASSSQGTRKEQYF
TRBV15,-,few,TRBJ2-6,TGTGCCACCAGCGATAACAGGGCTGGGGCCAACGTCCTGACTTTC,CATSDNRAGANVLTF
TRBV4-2,TRBD1,-,TRBJ2-7,TGTGCCAGCAGCCGCCCAAGGACAGGGGGTTCCTACGAGCAGTACTTC,CASSRPRTGGSYEQYF
TRBV25-1,-,-,TRBJ1-5,TGTGCCAGCTCGACAGCTGGGAACAATCAGCCCCAGCATTTT,CASSTAGNNQPQHF
TRBV28,TRBD1,-,TRBJ2-3,TGTGCCAGCAGTTTAATGGCTGATGGGACAGGGCTCACAGATACGCAGTATTTT,CASSLMADGTGLTDTQYF
TRBV7-3,-,-,TRBJ1-4,TGTGCCAGCAGCTTAAACGGTGAAAAACTGTTTTTT,CASSLNGEKLFF
TRBV10-3,-,-,TRBJ1-2,TGTGCCATCAGTGAGAAAGTCCACAGCAACTATGGCTACACCTTC,CAISEKVHSNYGYTF
TRBV28,TRBD2,-,TRBJ2-2,TGTGCCAGCAGTTTAGAAACTAGCGGGTTATCCGGGGAGCTGTTTTTT,CASSLETSGLSGELFF
TRBV30,-,-,TRBJ2-5,TGTGCCTGGAGTCCACCCCCCCTATCAGGAGAGACCCAGTACTTC,CAWSPPPLSGETQYF
TRBV18,-,few,TRBJ2-6,TGTGCCAGCTCCCCGAGGTCCTCCTCTGGGGCCAACGTCCTGACTTTC,CASSPRSSSGANVLTF
TRBV7-9,-,-,TRBJ2-5,TGTGCCAGCAGCCCAACGCGACAAGAGACCCAGTACTTC,CASSPTRQETQYF
TRBV28,-,-,TRBJ2-6,TGTGCCAGCAGTTGGCTCCGGGACACCTCCTCCTCTGGGGCCAACGTCCTGACTTTC,CASSWLRDTSSSGANVLTF